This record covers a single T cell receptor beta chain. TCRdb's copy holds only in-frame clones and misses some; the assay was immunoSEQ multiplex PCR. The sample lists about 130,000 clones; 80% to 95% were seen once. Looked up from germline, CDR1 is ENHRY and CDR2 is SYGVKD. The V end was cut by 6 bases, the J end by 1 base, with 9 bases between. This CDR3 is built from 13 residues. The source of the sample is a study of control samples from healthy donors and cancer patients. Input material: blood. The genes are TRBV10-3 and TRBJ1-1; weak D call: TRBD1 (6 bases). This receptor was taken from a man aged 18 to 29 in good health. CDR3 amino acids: CAISDRKNTEAFF. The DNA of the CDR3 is TGTGCCATCAGCGACAGGAAGAACACTGAAGCTTTCTTT.